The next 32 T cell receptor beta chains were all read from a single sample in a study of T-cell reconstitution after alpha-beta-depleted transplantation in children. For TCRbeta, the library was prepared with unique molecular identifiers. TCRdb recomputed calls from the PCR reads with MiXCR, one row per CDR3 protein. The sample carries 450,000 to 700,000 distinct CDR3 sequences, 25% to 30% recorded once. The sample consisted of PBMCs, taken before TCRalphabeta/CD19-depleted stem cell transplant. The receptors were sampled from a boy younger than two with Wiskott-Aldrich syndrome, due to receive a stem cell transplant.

The CDR3 nucleotides are TGTGCCACCAGCATGACTGGGGCTGATACGCAGTATTTT. The encoded protein is CATSMTGADTQYF. V usage is TRBV15 and J usage is TRBJ2-3, with a possible D match to TRBD1 (5 bases). Germline assignment: CDR1 LNHNV and CDR2 YYDKDF (reference sequence). Trimming removed 4 bases at V and 6 bases at J, with 11 bases between. The CDR3 totals 13 residues.

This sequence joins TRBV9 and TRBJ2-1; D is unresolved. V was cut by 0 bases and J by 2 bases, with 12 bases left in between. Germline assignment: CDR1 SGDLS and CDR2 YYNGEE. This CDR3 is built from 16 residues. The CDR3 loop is CASSVAGRSAYNEQFF. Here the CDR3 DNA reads TGTGCCAGCAGCGTAGCTGGGCGAAGCGCCTACAATGAGCAGTTCTTC.

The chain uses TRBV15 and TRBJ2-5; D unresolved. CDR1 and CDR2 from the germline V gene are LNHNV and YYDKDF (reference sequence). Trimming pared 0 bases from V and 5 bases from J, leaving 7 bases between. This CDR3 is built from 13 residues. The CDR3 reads CATSRDLGETQYF. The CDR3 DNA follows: TGTGCCACCAGCAGAGATCTCGGTGAGACCCAGTACTTC.

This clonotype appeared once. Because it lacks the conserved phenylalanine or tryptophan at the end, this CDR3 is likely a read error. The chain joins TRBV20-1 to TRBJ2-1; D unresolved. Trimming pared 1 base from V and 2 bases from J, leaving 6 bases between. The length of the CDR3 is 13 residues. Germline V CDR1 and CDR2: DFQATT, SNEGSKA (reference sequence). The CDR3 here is CSARGSTYNEQFL. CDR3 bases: TGCAGTGCTAGAGGCTCTACCTACAATGAGCAGTTCCTC.

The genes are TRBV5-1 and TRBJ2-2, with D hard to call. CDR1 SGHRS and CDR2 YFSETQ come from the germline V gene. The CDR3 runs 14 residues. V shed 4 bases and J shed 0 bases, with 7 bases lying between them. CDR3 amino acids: CASSNYSNTGELFF. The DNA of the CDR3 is TGCGCCAGCAGCAACTATTCGAACACCGGGGAGCTGTTTTTT.

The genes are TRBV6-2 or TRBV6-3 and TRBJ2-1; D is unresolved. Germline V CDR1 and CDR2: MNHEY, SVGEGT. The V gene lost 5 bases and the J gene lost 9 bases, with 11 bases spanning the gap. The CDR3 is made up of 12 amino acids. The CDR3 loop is CASSQLVGEQFF. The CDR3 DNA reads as TGTGCCAGCAGTCAGCTAGTGGGTGAGCAGTTCTTC.

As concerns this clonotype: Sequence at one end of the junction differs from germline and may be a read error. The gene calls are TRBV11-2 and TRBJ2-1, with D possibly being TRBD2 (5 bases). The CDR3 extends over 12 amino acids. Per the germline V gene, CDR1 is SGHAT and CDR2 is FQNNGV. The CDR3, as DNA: TGTGCCAGCAGCTTATCGGTTCCTAGCCTAATCTTC. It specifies CASSLSVPSLIF.

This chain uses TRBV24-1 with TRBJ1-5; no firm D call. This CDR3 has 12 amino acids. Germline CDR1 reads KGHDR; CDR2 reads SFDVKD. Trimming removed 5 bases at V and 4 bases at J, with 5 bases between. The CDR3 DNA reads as TGTGCCACCAGTGGTAGAAATCAGCCCCAGCATTTT. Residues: CATSGRNQPQHF.

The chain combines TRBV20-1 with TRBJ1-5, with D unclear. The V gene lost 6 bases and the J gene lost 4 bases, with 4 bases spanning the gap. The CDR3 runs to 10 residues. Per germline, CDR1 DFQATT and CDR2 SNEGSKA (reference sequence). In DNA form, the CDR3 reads TGCAGTGCCCAGAATCAGCCCCAGCATTTT. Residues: CSAQNQPQHF.

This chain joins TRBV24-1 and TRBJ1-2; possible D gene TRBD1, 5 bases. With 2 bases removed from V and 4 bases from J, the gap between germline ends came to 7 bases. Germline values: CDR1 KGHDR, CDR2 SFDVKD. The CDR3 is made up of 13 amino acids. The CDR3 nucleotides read TGTGCCACCAGTGATTACGACAGCTATGGCTACACCTTC. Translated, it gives CATSDYDSYGYTF.

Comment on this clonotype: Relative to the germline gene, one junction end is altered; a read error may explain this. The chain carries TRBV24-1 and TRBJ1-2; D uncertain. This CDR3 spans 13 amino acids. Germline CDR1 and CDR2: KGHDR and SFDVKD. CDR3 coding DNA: TGTGCCACCAGTGATTTTTCGGGCTATCGCTACACCTTC. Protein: CATSDFSGYRYTF.

CDR3 DNA: TGTGCCAGCAGCTTAGATCTGGGTAGCGAGCAGTTCTTC. Translation gives CASSLDLGSEQFF. The chain has TRBV11-2 and TRBJ2-1, with no clear D. Germline-derived CDR1 and CDR2 are SGHAT and FQNNGV. V gave up 0 bases and J gave up 10 bases, with 10 bases separating them. The CDR3 runs to 13 residues.

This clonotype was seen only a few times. In nucleotides, the CDR3 is TGCAGTGCCCTCTACCGGGACAGGGATTCACCCCTCCACTTT. This gives the protein CSALYRDRDSPLHF. The V and J genes are TRBV20-1 and TRBJ1-6, with 9 bases fitting TRBD1. CDR3 length: 14 residues. The V segment lost 6 bases and the J segment 8 bases; nucleotides outside the gene matches: 8. From germline, CDR1 is DFQATT and CDR2 SNEGSKA (reference sequence).

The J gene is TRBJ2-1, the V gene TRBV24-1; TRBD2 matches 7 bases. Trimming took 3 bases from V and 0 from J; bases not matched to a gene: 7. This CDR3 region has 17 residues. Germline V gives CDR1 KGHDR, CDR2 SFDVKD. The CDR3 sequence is CATSDTLASSSYNEQFF. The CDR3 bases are TGTGCCACCAGTGATACACTAGCGTCTAGCTCCTACAATGAGCAGTTCTTC.

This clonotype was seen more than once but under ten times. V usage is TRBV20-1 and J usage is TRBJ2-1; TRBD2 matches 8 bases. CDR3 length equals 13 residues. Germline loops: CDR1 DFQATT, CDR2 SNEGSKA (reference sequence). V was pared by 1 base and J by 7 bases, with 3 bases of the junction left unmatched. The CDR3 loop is CSARGSSGNEQFF. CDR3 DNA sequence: TGCAGTGCTAGAGGGTCTAGCGGGAATGAGCAGTTCTTC.

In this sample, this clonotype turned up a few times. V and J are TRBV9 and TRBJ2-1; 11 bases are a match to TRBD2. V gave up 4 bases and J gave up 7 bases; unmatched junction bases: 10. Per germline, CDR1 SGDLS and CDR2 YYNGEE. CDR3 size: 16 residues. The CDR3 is CASSTRLAGLRNEQFF. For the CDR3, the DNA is TGTGCCAGCAGCACTCGACTAGCGGGGTTGAGGAATGAGCAGTTCTTC.

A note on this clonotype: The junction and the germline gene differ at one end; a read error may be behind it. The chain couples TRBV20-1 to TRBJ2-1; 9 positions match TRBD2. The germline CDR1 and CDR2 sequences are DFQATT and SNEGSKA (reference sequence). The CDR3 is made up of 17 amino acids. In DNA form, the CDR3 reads TGCTGTGCTCCCTTGACTAGCGGTTCGTATTCCTACAATGAGCAGTTCTTC. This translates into CCAPLTSGSYSYNEQFF.

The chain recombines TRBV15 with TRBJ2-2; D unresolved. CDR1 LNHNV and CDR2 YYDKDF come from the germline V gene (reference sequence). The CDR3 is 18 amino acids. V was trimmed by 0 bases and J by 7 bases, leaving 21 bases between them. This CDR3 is CATSRDHSLRGAYGELFF. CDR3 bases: TGTGCCACCAGCAGAGATCACTCTCTTAGAGGTGCCTACGGGGAGCTGTTTTTT.

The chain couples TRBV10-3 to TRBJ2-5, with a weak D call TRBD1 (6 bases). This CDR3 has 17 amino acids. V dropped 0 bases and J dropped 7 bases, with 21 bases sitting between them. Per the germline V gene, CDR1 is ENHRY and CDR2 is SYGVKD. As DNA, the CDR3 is TGTGCCATCAGTGAGTCGAGACTTACAGGGCCCGGTAGGACCCAGTACTTC. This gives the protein CAISESRLTGPGRTQYF.

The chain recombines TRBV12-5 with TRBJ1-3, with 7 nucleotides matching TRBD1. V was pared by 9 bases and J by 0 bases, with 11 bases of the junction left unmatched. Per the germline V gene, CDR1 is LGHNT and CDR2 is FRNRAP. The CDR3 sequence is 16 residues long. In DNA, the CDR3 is TGTGCTAGCATACCGGGACAGCTTAACTCTGGAAACACCATATATTTT. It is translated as CASIPGQLNSGNTIYF.

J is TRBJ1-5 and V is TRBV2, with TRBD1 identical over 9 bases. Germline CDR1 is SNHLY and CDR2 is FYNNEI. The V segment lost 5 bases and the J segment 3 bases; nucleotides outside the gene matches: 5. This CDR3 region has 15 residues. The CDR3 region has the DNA TGTGCCAGCAGTCGTGGACAGGGGAACAATCAGCCCCAGCATTTT. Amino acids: CASSRGQGNNQPQHF.

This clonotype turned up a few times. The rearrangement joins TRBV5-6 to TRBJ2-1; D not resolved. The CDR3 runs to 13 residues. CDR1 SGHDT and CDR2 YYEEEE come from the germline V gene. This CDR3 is CATSWSRINEQFF. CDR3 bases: TGTGCGACCTCTTGGTCCAGGATCAATGAGCAGTTCTTC.

CDR3 sequence reads: CASSPGTSGTRGRYEQYF. CDR3 DNA sequence: TGCGCCAGCAGCCCCGGGACTAGCGGTACCCGAGGGAGGTACGAGCAGTACTTC. This chain links TRBV5-1 with TRBJ2-7, with TRBD2 identical over 11 bases. Germline V gene data show CDR1 as SGHRS and CDR2 as YFSETQ. The V gene end was trimmed by 4 bases and the J gene end by 4 bases; junction bases not matched to a gene: 16. CDR3 size: 18 residues.

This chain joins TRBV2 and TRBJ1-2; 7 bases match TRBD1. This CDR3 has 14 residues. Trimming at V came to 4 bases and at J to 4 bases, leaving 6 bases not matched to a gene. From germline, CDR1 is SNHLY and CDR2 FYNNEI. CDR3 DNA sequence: TGTGCCAGCAGTGCAAGACAGGGACCCTATGGCTACACCTTC. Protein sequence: CASSARQGPYGYTF.

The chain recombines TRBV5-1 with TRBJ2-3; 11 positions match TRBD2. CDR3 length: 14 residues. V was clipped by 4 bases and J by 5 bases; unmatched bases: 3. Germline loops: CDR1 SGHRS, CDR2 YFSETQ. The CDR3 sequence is CASSAGTSGDTQYF. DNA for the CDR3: TGCGCCAGCAGCGCCGGGACTAGCGGAGATACGCAGTATTTT.

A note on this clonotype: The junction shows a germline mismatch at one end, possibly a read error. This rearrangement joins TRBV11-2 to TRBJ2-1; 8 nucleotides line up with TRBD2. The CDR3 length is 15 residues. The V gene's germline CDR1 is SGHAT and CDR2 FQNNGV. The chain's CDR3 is CASTLSGGRYNEQFF. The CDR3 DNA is TGTGCCAGCACCTTATCAGGCGGGAGGTACAATGAGCAGTTCTTC.

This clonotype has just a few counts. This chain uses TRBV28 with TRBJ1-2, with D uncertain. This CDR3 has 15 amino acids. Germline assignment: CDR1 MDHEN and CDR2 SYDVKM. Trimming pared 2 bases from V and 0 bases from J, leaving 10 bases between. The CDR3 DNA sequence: TGTGCCAGCAGTTTAGGGGAGGGAGCTAACTATGGCTACACCTTC. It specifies CASSLGEGANYGYTF.

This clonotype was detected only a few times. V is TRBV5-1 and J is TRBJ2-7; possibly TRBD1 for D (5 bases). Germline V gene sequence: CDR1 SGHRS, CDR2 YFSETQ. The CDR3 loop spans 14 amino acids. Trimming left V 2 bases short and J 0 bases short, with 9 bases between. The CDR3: CASSFGRVSYEQYF. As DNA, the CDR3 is TGCGCCAGCAGCTTCGGCAGGGTCTCCTACGAGCAGTACTTC. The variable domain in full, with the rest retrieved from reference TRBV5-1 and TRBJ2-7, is KAGVTQTPRYLIKTRGQQVTLSCSPISGHRSVSWYQQTPGQGLQFLFEYFSETQRNKGNFPGRFSGRQFSNSRSEMNVSTLELGDSALYLCASSFGRVSYEQYFGPGTRLTVT.

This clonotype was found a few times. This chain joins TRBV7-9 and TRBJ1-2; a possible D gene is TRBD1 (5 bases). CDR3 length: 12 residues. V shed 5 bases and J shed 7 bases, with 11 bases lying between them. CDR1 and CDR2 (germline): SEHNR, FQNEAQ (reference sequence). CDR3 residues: CASSTGFSGYTF. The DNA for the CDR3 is TGTGCCAGCAGCACAGGATTCAGTGGCTACACCTTC.

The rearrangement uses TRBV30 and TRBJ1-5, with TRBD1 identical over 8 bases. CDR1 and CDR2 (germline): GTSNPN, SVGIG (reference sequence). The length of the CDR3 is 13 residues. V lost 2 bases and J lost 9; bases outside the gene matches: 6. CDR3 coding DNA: TGTGCCTGGAGTCCTACAGGGGGGAGGCCCCAGCATTTT. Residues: CAWSPTGGRPQHF.

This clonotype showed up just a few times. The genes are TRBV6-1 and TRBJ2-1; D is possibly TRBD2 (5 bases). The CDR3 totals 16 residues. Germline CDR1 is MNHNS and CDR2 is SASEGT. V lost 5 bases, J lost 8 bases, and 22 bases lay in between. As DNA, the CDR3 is TGTGCCAGCAGTCGCCGGCCGGGAAAAGCTGGGGATGAGCAGTTCTTC. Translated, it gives CASSRRPGKAGDEQFF.

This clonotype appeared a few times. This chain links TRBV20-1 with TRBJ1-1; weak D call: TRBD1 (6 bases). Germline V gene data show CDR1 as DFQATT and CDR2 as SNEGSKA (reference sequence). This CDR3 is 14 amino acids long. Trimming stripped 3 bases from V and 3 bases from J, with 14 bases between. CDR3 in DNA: TGCAGTGCTAGCGCCCAGGGGACGCACACTGAAGCTTTCTTT. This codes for CSASAQGTHTEAFF.